The rows below give T cell receptor beta chains drawn from one sample of a study of blood T cells in healthy people across ages. MiXCR was run by TCRdb on the 5' RACE reads, yielding one entry per CDR3 protein. The sample has about 900,000 distinct CDR3 sequences; around two thirds are singletons. Sequenced: blood. The receptors originated from a man aged 25-40 years in good health. Both conserved end residues are part of each CDR3. D genes are given only for firm matches. Expanded clones get a size class; other rows say once, few or many, or leave the size out.

>15|.|TRBJ2-1|.|TRBV12-3/TRBV12-4
CASRPMGRSYNEQFF
TGTGCCAGCAGGCCTATGGGGAGATCCTACAATGAGCAGTTCTTC
>22|TRBD1|TRBJ2-6|few|TRBV29-1
CSVASGTGATGPTRSGANVLTF
TGCAGCGTTGCCTCCGGGACAGGGGCCACAGGACCAACCCGATCTGGGGCCAACGTCCTGACTTTC
>14|TRBD1|TRBJ2-7|few|TRBV6-5
CASRRDRGLNEQYF
TGTGCCAGCAGGCGGGACAGGGGGCTCAACGAGCAGTACTTC
>15|TRBD1|TRBJ2-1|.|TRBV24-1
CATSDTGTGKNEQFF
TGTGCCACCAGTGATACCGGGACAGGTAAAAATGAGCAGTTCTTC
>15|.|TRBJ2-1|once|TRBV6-5
CASSYQAGPQGEQFF
TGTGCCAGCAGTTACCAAGCGGGTCCGCAGGGTGAGCAGTTCTTC
>13|.|TRBJ2-1|.|TRBV29-1
CSVCPTSRNEQFF
TGCAGCGTATGTCCCACGAGTAGGAATGAGCAGTTCTTC
>13|.|TRBJ1-1|.|TRBV20-1
CSARRQGNTEAFF
TGCAGTGCTAGGAGGCAGGGTAATACTGAAGCTTTCTTT
>15|TRBD2|TRBJ2-1|.|TRBV9
CASSVVLAVYNEQFF
TGTGCCAGCAGCGTAGTACTAGCGGTGTACAATGAGCAGTTCTTC
>13|TRBD1|TRBJ2-7|many|TRBV28
CASSRDRPYEQYF
TGTGCCAGCAGTCGGGACAGACCCTACGAGCAGTACTTC
>14|.|TRBJ2-7|few|TRBV7-9
CASSPRTTPYEQYF
TGTGCCAGCAGCCCCCGGACTACCCCCTACGAGCAGTACTTC
>16|TRBD2|TRBJ2-5|.|TRBV6-6
CASSYVRAGGQETQYF
TGTGCCAGCAGTTACGTTCGAGCGGGGGGCCAAGAGACCCAGTACTTC
>16|.|TRBJ1-2|.|TRBV18
CASSPSGSSYFYGYTF
TGTGCCAGCTCACCCTCCGGCAGCTCCTACTTCTATGGCTACACCTTC
>13|TRBD1|TRBJ2-1|.|TRBV6-2/TRBV6-3
CASSQGARNEQFF
TGTGCCAGCAGTCAGGGGGCGCGCAATGAGCAGTTCTTC
>14|.|TRBJ2-1|.|TRBV3-1
CASSQDEGSNEQFF
TGTGCCAGCAGCCAAGATGAGGGATCCAATGAGCAGTTCTTC
>18|TRBD1|TRBJ2-6|.|TRBV27
CASSLWGTGSSGANVLTF
TGTGCCAGCAGTTTATGGGGGACAGGGTCCTCTGGGGCCAACGTCCTGACTTTC
>17|TRBD1|TRBJ2-2|.|TRBV20-1
CSASPVGFGTAGGELFF
TGCAGTGCTAGCCCGGTAGGGTTTGGGACAGCTGGCGGGGAGCTGTTTTTT
>13|TRBD1|TRBJ2-7|.|TRBV20-1
CSASGDSPYEQYF
TGCAGTGCTAGTGGGGACAGTCCATACGAGCAGTACTTC
>15|.|TRBJ2-7|.|TRBV5-1
CASSLVGTRSYEQYF
TGCGCCAGCAGCTTGGTTGGGACACGGTCCTACGAGCAGTACTTC
>19|TRBD2|TRBJ2-2|once|TRBV7-2
CASSLGLGGGAPGTGELFF
TGTGCCAGCAGCTTAGGTCTCGGCGGGGGAGCCCCGGGCACCGGGGAGCTGTTTTTT
>16|TRBD2|TRBJ2-3|.|TRBV10-3
CAISDPGLAGRDTQYF
TGTGCCATCAGTGACCCCGGACTAGCGGGGAGAGATACGCAGTATTTT
>14|.|TRBJ2-1|once|TRBV9
CASSVGGRVLEQFF
TGTGCCAGCAGCGTAGGAGGGCGGGTGTTGGAGCAGTTCTTC
>17|TRBD2|TRBJ2-3|.|TRBV7-3
CASGSSGGAGRTDTQYF
TGTGCCAGCGGATCTAGCGGGGGGGCAGGTCGCACAGATACGCAGTATTTT
>12|.|TRBJ1-2|.|TRBV20-1
CSAREELPGYTF
TGCAGTGCTAGAGAAGAACTGCCTGGCTACACCTTC
>13|.|TRBJ2-2|.|TRBV27
CASSLGPPGELFF
TGTGCCAGCAGTTTAGGTCCACCCGGGGAGCTGTTTTTT
>11|TRBD1|TRBJ1-2|once|TRBV29-1
CSAGPGGGYTF
TGCAGCGCCGGCCCAGGGGGAGGCTACACCTTC
>15|TRBD1|TRBJ1-2|.|TRBV12-3/TRBV12-4
CASSKQMDRGYGYTF
TGTGCCAGCAGTAAACAAATGGACAGGGGATATGGCTACACCTTC
>15|.|TRBJ2-7|many|TRBV6-1
CASSEPRESYYEQYF
TGTGCCAGCAGCGAGCCCAGGGAATCGTACTACGAGCAGTACTTC
>12|.|TRBJ2-4|.|TRBV7-9
CASEGYENIQYF
TGTGCCAGCGAGGGGTACGAAAACATTCAGTACTTC
>15|.|TRBJ1-1|few|TRBV20-1
CSARDQEKGRTEAFF
TGCAGTGCTAGAGATCAAGAGAAGGGAAGGACTGAAGCTTTCTTT
>15|TRBD2|TRBJ2-1|.|TRBV20-1
CSASPSGGASNEQFF
TGCAGTGCTAGTCCTAGCGGGGGGGCCTCCAATGAGCAGTTCTTC
>11|.|TRBJ2-7|.|TRBV12-3/TRBV12-4
CAPGHPYEQYF
TGTGCCCCGGGACACCCCTACGAGCAGTACTTC
>15|.|TRBJ2-3|.|TRBV9
CASSPSGALTNTQYF
TGTGCCAGCAGCCCTAGTGGGGCCCTTACAAATACGCAGTATTTT
>15|.|TRBJ1-5|.|TRBV4-3
CASSQEVSSRQPQHF
TGCGCCAGCAGCCAGGAGGTCTCTAGCAGGCAGCCCCAGCATTTT
>13|.|TRBJ2-7|few|TRBV29-1
CSVLESRTYEQYF
TGCAGCGTCCTCGAGAGTCGCACCTACGAGCAGTACTTC
>15|TRBD2|TRBJ2-1|.|TRBV11-2
CASSLIGGGTDEQFF
TGTGCCAGCAGCTTAATTGGCGGGGGGACCGATGAGCAGTTCTTC
>17|.|TRBJ2-3|.|TRBV5-1
CASSLDIVGPSTDTQYF
TGCGCCAGCAGCTTGGATATCGTGGGACCTAGCACAGATACGCAGTATTTT
>14|TRBD1|TRBJ2-7|.|TRBV10-3
CATSELDRAYEQYF
TGTGCCACCAGTGAGCTAGACAGGGCCTACGAGCAGTACTTC
>19|TRBD2|TRBJ2-5|.|TRBV20-1
CSISFPAGAEAEYQETQYF
TGCAGTATATCGTTCCCAGCGGGGGCCGAAGCGGAATACCAAGAGACCCAGTACTTC